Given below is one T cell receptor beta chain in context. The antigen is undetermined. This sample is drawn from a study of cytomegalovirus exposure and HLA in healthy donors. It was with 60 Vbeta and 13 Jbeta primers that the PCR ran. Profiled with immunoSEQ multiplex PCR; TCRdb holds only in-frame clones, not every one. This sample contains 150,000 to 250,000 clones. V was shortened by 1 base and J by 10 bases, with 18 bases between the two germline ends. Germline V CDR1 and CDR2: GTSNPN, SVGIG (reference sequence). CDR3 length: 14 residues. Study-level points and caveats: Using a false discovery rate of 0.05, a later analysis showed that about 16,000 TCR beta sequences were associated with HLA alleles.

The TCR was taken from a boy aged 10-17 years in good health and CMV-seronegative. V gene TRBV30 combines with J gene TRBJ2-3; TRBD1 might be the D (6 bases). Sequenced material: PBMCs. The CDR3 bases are TGTGCCTGGAGTGAGGCAGGGGCAGATTTTTCGCAGTATTTT. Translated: CAWSEAGADFSQYF.